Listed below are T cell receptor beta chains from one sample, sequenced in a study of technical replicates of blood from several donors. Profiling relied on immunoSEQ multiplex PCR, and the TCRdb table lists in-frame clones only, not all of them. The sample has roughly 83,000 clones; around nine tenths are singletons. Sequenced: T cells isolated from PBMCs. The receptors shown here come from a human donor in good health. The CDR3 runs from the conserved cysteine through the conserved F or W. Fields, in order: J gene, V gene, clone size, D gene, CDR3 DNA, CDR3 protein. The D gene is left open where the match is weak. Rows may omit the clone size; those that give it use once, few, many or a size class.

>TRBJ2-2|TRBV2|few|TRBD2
TGTGCCAGCAGCATACTAGCGGGTCTTTCCGGGGAGCTGTTTTTT
CASSILAGLSGELFF
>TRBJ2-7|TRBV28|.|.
TGTGCCAGCAGTCAACTGGACAGTCCCTACTACGAGCAGTACTTC
CASSQLDSPYYEQYF
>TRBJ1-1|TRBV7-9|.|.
TGTGCCAGCAGCTTAGGCCAGGGGATCACTGAAGCTTTCTTT
CASSLGQGITEAFF
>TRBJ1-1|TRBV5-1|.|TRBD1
TGCGCCAGCAGCCCCGGGGTAGGGGGCATGAGCACTGAAGCTTTCTTT
CASSPGVGGMSTEAFF
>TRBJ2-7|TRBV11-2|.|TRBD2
TGTGCCAGCAGCTTAGGGTCGGGCGGGAGGTACTCCTACGAGCAGTACTTC
CASSLGSGGRYSYEQYF
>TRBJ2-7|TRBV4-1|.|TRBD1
TGCGCCAGCAGCCTTGGCCAGGGGGCAAGCTCCTACGAGCAGTACTTC
CASSLGQGASSYEQYF
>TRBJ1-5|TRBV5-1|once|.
TGCGCCAGCAGCTTCCAGGGAGGGAGCAATCAGCCCCAGCATTTT
CASSFQGGSNQPQHF
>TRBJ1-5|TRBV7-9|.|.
TGTGCCAGCAGCTCTTATAGCAATCAGCCCCAGCATTTT
CASSSYSNQPQHF
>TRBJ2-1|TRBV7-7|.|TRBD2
TGTGCTAGCAGCTTACAGCTAGCGGGGGGGGAGCAGTTCTTC
CASSLQLAGGEQFF
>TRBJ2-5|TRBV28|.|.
TGTGCCAGCAGTTTACGAGAGACCCAGTACTTC
CASSLRETQYF
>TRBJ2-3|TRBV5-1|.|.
TGCGCCAGCAGCAATGGTGAGGGCAGGAGCACAGATACGCAGTATTTT
CASSNGEGRSTDTQYF
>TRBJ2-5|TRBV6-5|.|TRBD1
TGTGCCAGCAGTTCCCAGGACAGGGTAGGAGAAGAGACCCAGTACTTC
CASSSQDRVGEETQYF
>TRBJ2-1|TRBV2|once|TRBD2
TGTGCCAGCAGTGAACTAGCGGACAATGAGCAGTTCTTC
CASSELADNEQFF
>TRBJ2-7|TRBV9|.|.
TGTGCCAGCAGCGGGACTTTCTCGGCCGAGCAGTACTTC
CASSGTFSAEQYF